A single T cell receptor beta chain is shown here with its context. The antigen is unknown. This record belongs to a study of cytomegalovirus exposure and HLA in healthy donors. The PCR made use of 60 Vbeta and 13 Jbeta primers. Sequencing was performed with immunoSEQ multiplex PCR; in TCRdb, only in-frame clones are kept and a portion is missing. The top ten hold 4% to 4.5% of the sample, which has approximately 110,000 clones, 74% seen once. This CDR3 region has 18 residues. Unmatched junction bases numbered 18, after V lost 4 bases and J lost 7 bases. Germline CDR1 SNHLY, CDR2 FYNNEI. Findings and limits, study-wide: V- and J-gene trimming in TCR beta was tied to a missense DCLRE1C variant by an analysis performed later.

Sequencing was carried out using PBMCs. The chain joins TRBV2 to TRBJ1-4; 7 positions match TRBD1. This TCR came from a woman aged 45-65 years in good health and CMV-seropositive. The CDR3 DNA reads TGTGCCAGCAGTGTGTCCCCAGGGGGTAATCTCCGGGCTGAAAAACTGTTTTTT. Its translation is CASSVSPGGNLRAEKLFF.